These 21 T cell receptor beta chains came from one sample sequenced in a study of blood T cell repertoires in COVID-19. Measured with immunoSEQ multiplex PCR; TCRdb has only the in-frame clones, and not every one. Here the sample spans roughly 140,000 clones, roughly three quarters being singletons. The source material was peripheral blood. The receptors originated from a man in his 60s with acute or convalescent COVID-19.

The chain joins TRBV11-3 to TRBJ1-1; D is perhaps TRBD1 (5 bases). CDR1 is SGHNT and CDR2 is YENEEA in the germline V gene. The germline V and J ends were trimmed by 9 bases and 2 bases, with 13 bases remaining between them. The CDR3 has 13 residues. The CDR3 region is CARSKGHNTEAFF. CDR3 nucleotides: TGTGCCAGAAGTAAGGGGCATAACACTGAAGCTTTCTTT. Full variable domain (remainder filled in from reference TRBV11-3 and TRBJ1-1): EAGVVQSPRYKIIEKKQPVAFWCNPISGHNTLYWYLQNLGQGPELLIRYENEEAVDDSQLPKDRFSAERLKGVDSTLKIQPAELGDSAVYLCARSKGHNTEAFFGQGTRLTVV.

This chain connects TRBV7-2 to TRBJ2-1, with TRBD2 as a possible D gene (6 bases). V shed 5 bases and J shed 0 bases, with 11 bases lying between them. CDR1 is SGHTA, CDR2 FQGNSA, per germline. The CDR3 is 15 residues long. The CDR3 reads CASSPTGGSYNEQFF. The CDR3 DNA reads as TGTGCCAGCAGCCCCACCGGGGGCTCCTACAATGAGCAGTTCTTC. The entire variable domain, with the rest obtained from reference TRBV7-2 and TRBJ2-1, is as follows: GAGVSQSPSNKVTEKGKDVELRCDPISGHTALYWYRQSLGQGLEFLIYFQGNSAPDKSGLPSDRFSAERTGGSVSTLTIQRTQQEDSAVYLCASSPTGGSYNEQFFGPGTRLTVL.

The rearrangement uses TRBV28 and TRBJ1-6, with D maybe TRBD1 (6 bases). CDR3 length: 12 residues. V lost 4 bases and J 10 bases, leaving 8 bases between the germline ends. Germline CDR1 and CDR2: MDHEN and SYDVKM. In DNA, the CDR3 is TGTGCCAGCAGTTCGGGACACTCACCCCTCCACTTT. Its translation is CASSSGHSPLHF.

CDR3 nucleotide sequence: TGTGCCAGTATAGGGAGTAACTATGAGCAGTTCTTC. As protein: CASIGSNYEQFF. V is TRBV19 and J is TRBJ2-1, with D tentatively TRBD2 (5 bases). Germline V gene sequence: CDR1 LNHDA, CDR2 SQIVND (reference sequence). V shed 7 bases and J shed 8 bases, with 12 bases lying between them. This CDR3 spans 12 amino acids.

Here the CDR3 reads CASSIGFPNSPLHF. The DNA of the CDR3 is TGTGCCAGTAGTATCGGGTTCCCCAATTCACCCCTCCACTTT. The chain carries TRBV19 and TRBJ1-6, with D hard to call. Germline CDR1 and CDR2: LNHDA and SQIVND (reference sequence). Trimming pared 3 bases from V and 7 bases from J, leaving 10 bases between. The CDR3 has 14 residues.

CDR3 nucleotides: TGCGCCAGCATGGTCGGACAGCAGACGGGCGAGCAGTACTTC. As protein: CASMVGQQTGEQYF. The chain couples TRBV5-1 to TRBJ2-7; D is perhaps TRBD1 (6 bases). Germline CDR1 is SGHRS and CDR2 is YFSETQ. V lost 6 bases and J 6 bases, leaving 19 bases between the germline ends. The CDR3 has 14 amino acids.

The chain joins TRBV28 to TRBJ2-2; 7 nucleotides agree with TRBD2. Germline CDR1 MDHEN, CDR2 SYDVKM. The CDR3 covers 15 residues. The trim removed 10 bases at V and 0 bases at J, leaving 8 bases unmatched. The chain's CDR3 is CATWGGYANTGELFF. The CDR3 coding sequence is TGTGCCACCTGGGGGGGGTATGCGAACACCGGGGAGCTGTTTTTT.

This CDR3 is CATSRESNTGTGGFQPQHF. Written as DNA, the CDR3 is TGTGCCACCAGCAGAGAATCTAATACCGGGACAGGGGGCTTTCAGCCCCAGCATTTT. The J gene is TRBJ1-5, the V gene TRBV15; 12 bases agree with TRBD1. CDR1 is LNHNV, CDR2 YYDKDF, per germline (reference sequence). V was clipped by 0 bases and J by 6 bases; unmatched bases: 12. The CDR3 contains 19 residues.

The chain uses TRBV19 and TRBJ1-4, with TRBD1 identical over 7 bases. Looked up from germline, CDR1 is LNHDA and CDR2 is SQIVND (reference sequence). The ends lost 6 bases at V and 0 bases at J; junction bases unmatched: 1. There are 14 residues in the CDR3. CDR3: CASRGTATNEKLFF. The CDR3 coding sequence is TGTGCCAGTAGGGGGACAGCAACTAATGAAAAACTGTTTTTT.

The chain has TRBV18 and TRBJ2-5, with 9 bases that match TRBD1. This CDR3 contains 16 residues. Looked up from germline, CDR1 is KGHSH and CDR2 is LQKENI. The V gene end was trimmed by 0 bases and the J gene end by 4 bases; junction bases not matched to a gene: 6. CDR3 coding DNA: TGTGCCAGCTCACCACCGGACCGGGACAGGGCAGAGACCCAGTACTTC. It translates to CASSPPDRDRAETQYF. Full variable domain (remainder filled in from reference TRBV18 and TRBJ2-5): NAGVMQNPRHLVRRRGQEARLRCSPMKGHSHVYWYRQLPEEGLKFMVYLQKENIIDESGMPKERFSAEFPKEGPSILRIQQVVRGDSAAYFCASSPPDRDRAETQYFGPGTRLLVL.

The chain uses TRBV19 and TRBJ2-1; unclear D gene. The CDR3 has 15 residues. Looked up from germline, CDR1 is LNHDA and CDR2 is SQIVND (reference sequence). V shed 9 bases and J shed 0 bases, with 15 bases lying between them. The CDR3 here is CASTKAGGSYNEQFF. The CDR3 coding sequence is TGTGCCAGCACGAAAGCCGGCGGCTCCTACAATGAGCAGTTCTTC.

CDR3 nucleotide sequence: TGTGCCAGCAGTCCCTCGAGTCGAGGAGCTTTCTACGAGCAGTACTTC. This encodes CASSPSSRGAFYEQYF. The J gene is TRBJ2-7, the V gene TRBV28; D is unclear. CDR1 MDHEN and CDR2 SYDVKM come from the germline V gene. This CDR3 comprises 16 residues. Trimming left V 5 bases short and J 3 bases short, with 20 bases between.

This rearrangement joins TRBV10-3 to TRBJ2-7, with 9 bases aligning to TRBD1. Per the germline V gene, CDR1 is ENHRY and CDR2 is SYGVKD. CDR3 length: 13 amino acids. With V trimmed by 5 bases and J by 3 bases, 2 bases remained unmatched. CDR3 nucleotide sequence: TGTGCCATCAGTCCGGGACAGGGCTACGAGCAGTACTTC. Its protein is CAISPGQGYEQYF.

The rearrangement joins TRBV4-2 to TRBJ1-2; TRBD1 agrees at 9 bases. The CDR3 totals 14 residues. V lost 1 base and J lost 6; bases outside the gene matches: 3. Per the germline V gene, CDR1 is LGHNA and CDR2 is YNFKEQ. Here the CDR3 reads CASSQGGQGDGYTF. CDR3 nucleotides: TGTGCCAGCAGCCAAGGGGGACAGGGCGATGGCTACACCTTC.

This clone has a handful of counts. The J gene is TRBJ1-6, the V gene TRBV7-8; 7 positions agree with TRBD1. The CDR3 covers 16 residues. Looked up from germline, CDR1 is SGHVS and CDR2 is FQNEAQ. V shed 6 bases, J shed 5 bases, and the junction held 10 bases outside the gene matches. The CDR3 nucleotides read TGTGCCAGCAGTTTCGCCCCAGGGGGGAATAATTCACCCCTCCACTTT. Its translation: CASSFAPGGNNSPLHF.

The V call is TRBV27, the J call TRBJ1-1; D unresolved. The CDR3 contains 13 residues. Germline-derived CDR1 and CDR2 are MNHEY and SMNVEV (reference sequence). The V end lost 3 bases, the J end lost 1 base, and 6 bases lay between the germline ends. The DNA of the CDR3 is TGTGCCAGCAGTTTTACAGCGAACACTGAAGCTTTCTTT. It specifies CASSFTANTEAFF.

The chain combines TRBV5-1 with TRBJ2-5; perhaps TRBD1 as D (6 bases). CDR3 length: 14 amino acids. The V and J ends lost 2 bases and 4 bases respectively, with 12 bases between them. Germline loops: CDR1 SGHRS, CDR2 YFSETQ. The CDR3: CASSLGRGSETQYF. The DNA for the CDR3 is TGCGCCAGCAGCTTAGGCAGGGGTTCAGAGACCCAGTACTTC. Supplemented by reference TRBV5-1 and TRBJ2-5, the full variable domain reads KAGVTQTPRYLIKTRGQQVTLSCSPISGHRSVSWYQQTPGQGLQFLFEYFSETQRNKGNFPGRFSGRQFSNSRSEMNVSTLELGDSALYLCASSLGRGSETQYFGPGTRLLVL.

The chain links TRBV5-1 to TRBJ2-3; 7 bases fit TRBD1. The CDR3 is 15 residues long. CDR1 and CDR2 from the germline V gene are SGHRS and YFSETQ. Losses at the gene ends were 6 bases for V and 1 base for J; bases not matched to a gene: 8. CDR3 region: CASTPSTGRTDTQYF. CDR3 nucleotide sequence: TGCGCCAGCACCCCTTCGACAGGGCGCACAGATACGCAGTATTTT.

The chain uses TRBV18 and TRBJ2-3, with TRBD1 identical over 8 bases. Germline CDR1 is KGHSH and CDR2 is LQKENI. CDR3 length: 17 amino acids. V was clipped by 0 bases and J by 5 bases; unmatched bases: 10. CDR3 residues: CASSPPRGQGAKDTQYF. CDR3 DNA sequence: TGTGCCAGCTCACCACCAAGGGGCCAGGGGGCAAAAGATACGCAGTATTTT.

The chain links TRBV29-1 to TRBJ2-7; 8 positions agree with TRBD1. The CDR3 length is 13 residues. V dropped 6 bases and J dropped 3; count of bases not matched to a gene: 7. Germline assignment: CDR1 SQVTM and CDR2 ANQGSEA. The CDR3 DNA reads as TGCAGCGTCGAGCAGGGGGCGCGCTACGAGCAGTACTTC. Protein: CSVEQGARYEQYF.

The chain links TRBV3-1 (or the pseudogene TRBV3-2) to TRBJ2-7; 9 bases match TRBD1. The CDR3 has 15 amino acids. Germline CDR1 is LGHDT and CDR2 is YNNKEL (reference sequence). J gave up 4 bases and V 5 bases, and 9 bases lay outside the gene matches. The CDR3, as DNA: TGTGCCAGCAGCTCCGCACAGGGGGCGCCGTACGAGCAGTACTTC. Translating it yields CASSSAQGAPYEQYF.